This paragraph covers one T cell receptor beta chain sequence. Its antigen is as yet unknown. Trimming stripped 4 bases from V and 2 bases from J, with 12 bases between. Germline CDR1 reads MDHEN; CDR2 reads SYDVKM. This CDR3 comprises 15 residues. For the second PCR, which ran for 7 to 11 cycles, a sample-barcoded 5' primer and a J-beta primer mix were used. Every single cDNA molecule received a tag from a template-switch adaptor with 12 random nucleotides. No fewer than 3 million CDR3-containing paired-end reads came from each sample. TCRdb called the 5' RACE reads again in MiXCR, with one record for every CDR3 protein. The sample lists 780,000 or so distinct CDR3 sequences; around 50% were seen once. The sample comes from a study of blood T cells in healthy people across ages. Study conclusions and caveats: Measured against age, TCR beta diversity per million T cells decreased in a roughly linear manner.

The TCR was taken from a man aged 40-50 years in good health. This chain links TRBV28 with TRBJ2-1; D is undetermined. The sequenced sample consisted of blood. CDR3 in amino acids: CASSSHPGTYNEQFF. CDR3 in DNA: TGTGCCAGCAGTTCCCACCCTGGAACCTACAATGAGCAGTTCTTC. The complete variable domain, with remaining parts taken from reference TRBV28 and TRBJ2-1, reads DVKVTQSSRYLVKRTGEKVFLECVQDMDHENMFWYRQDPGLGLRLIYFSYDVKMKEKGDIPEGYSVSREKKERFSLILESASTNQTSMYLCASSSHPGTYNEQFFGPGTRLTVL.